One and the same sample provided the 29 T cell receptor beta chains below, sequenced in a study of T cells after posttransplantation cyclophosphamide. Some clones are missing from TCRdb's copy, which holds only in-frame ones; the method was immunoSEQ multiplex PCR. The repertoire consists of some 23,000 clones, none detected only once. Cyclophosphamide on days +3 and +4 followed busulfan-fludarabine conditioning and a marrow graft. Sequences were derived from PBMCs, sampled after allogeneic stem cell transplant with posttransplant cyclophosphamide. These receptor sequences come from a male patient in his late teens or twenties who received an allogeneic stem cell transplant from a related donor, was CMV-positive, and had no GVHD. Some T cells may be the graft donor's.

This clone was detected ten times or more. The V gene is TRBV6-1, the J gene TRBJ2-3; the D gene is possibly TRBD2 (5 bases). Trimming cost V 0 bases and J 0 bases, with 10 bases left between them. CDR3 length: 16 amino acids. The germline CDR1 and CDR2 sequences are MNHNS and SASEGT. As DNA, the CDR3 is TGTGCCAGCAGTGAAGCGCCGGGGTCTAGCACAGATACGCAGTATTTT. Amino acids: CASSEAPGSSTDTQYF.

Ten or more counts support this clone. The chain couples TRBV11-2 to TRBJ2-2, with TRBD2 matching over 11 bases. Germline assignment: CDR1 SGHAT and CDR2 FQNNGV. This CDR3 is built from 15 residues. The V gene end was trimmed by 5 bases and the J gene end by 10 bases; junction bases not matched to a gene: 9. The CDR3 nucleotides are TGTGCCAGCAGCGCACACCCGGGACTAGCGGTGGAGCTGTTTTTT. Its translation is CASSAHPGLAVELFF.

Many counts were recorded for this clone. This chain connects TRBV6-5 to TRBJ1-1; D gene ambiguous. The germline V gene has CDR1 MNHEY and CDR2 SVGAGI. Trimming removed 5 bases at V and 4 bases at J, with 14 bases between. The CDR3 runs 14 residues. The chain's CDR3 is CASSAGSRGTEAFF. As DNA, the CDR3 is TGTGCCAGCAGTGCGGGATCCCGGGGCACTGAAGCTTTCTTT.

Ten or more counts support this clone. CDR3 nucleotide sequence: TGTGCCTGGAGTGAAACAGGGGGAGGGGACGAGCAGTACTTC. Amino acids: CAWSETGGGDEQYF. This chain links TRBV30 with TRBJ2-7, with TRBD1 as a possible D gene (8 bases). Trimming shortened V by 1 base and J by 5 bases, and 15 bases separated the two germline ends. CDR1 is GTSNPN and CDR2 is SVGIG in the germline V gene (reference sequence). This CDR3 is 14 amino acids long. Full variable domain (rest looked up from reference TRBV30 and TRBJ2-7): SQTIHQWPATLVQPVGSPLSLECTVEGTSNPNLYWYRQAAGRGLQLLFYSVGIGQISSEVPQNLSASRPQDRQFILSSKKLLLSDSGFYLCAWSETGGGDEQYFGPGTRLTVT.

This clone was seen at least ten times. In DNA, the CDR3 is TGTGCCAGCAGTTACAGGACAGGGATTCAGCCCCAGCATTTT. Protein: CASSYRTGIQPQHF. The chain is built from TRBV6-5 and TRBJ1-5; 8 bases are shared with TRBD1. Unmatched junction bases numbered 3, after V lost 2 bases and J lost 6 bases. The CDR3 is made up of 14 amino acids. Germline lookup yields CDR1 MNHEY and CDR2 SVGAGI.

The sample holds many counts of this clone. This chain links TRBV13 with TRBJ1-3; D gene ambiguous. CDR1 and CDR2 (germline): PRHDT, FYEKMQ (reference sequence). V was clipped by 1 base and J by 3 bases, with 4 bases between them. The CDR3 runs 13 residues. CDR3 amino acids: CASSLVYGNTIYF. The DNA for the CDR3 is TGTGCCAGCAGCTTAGTGTATGGAAACACCATATATTTT.

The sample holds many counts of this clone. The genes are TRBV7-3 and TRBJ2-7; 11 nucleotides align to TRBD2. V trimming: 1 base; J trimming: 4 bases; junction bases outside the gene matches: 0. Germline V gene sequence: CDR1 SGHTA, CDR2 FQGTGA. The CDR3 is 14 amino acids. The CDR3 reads CASSLRLAGYEQYF. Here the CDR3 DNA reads TGTGCCAGCAGCTTAAGACTAGCGGGGTACGAGCAGTACTTC.

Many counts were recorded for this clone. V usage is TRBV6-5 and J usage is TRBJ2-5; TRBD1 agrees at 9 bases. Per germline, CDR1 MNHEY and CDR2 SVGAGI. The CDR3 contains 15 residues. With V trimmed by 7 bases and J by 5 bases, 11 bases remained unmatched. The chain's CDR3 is CASNPRQGVSETQYF. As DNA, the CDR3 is TGTGCCAGCAACCCCCGACAGGGGGTTAGTGAGACCCAGTACTTC.

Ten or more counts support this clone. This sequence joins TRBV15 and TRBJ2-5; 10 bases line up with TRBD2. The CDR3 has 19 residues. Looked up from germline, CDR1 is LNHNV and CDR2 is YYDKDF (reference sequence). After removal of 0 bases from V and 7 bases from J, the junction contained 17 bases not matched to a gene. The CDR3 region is CATSRDLSGWLAGEVTQYF. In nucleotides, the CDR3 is TGTGCCACCAGCAGAGATCTCTCAGGCTGGCTAGCGGGAGAGGTGACCCAGTACTTC. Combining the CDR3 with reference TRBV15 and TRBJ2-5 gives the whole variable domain DAMVIQNPRYQVTQFGKPVTLSCSQTLNHNVMYWYQQKSSQAPKLLFHYYDKDFNNEADTPDNFQSRRPNTSFCFLDIRSPGLGDTAMYLCATSRDLSGWLAGEVTQYFGPGTRLLVL.

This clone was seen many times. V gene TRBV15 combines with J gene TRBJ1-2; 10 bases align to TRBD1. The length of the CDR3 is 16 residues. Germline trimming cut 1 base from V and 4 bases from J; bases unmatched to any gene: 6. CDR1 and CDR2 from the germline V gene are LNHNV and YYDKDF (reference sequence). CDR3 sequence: CATSRGLGQGGYGYTF. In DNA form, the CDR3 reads TGTGCCACCAGCAGAGGACTAGGACAGGGGGGCTATGGCTACACCTTC.

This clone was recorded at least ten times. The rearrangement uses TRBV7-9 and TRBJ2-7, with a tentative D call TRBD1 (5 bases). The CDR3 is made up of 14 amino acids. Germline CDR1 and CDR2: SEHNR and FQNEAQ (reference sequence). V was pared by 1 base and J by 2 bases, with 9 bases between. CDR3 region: CASSLGVRAYEQYF. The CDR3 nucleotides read TGTGCCAGCAGCTTAGGGGTCAGGGCCTACGAGCAGTACTTC.

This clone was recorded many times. CDR3 sequence (DNA): TGCGCCAGTAGTCCAGCGGGAGCTACCTACGAGCAGTACTTC. Translated: CASSPAGATYEQYF. The chain carries TRBV5-1 and TRBJ2-7; 8 bases fit TRBD2. V lost 8 bases, J lost 2 bases, and 9 bases stayed unmatched. There are 14 residues in the CDR3. Germline values: CDR1 SGHRS, CDR2 YFSETQ.

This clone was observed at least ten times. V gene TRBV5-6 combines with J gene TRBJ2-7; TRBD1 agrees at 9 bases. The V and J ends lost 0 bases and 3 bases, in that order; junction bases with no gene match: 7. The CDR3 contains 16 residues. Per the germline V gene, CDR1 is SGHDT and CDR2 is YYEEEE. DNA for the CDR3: TGTGCCAGCAGCTTGGCCGGGACAGGGCCAATCTACGAGCAGTACTTC. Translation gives CASSLAGTGPIYEQYF.

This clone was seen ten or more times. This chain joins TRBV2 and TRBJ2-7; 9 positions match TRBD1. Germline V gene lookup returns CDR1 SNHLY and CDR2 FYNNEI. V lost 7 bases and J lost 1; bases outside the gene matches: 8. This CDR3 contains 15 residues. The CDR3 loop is CASNALGQGSYEQYF. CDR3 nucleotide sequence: TGTGCCAGCAATGCCCTGGGACAGGGTTCCTACGAGCAGTACTTC. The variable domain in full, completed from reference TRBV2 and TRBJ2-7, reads EPEVTQTPSHQVTQMGQEVILRCVPISNHLYFYWYRQILGQKVEFLVSFYNNEISEKSEIFDDQFSVERPDGSNFTLKIRSTKLEDSAMYFCASNALGQGSYEQYFGPGTRLTVT.

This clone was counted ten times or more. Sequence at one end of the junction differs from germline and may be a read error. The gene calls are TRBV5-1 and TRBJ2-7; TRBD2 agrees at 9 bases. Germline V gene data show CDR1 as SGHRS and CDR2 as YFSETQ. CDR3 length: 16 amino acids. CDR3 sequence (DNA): TGCGCCAGCAGCTTGTCCGGGACTAGCCACTCCTCCGAGCAGTACTTC. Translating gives CASSLSGTSHSSEQYF.

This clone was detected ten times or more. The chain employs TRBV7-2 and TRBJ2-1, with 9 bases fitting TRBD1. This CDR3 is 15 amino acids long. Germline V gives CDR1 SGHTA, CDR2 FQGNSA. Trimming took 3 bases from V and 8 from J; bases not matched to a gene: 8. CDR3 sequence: CASSFRDRDIDEQFF. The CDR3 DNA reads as TGTGCCAGCAGCTTCCGGGACAGGGACATCGATGAGCAGTTCTTC.

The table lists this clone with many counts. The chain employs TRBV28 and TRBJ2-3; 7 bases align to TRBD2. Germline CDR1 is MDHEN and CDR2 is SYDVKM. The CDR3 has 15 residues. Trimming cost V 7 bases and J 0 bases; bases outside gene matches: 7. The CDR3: CASTLGGGSTDTQYF. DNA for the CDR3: TGTGCCAGCACTCTTGGGGGAGGGAGCACAGATACGCAGTATTTT.

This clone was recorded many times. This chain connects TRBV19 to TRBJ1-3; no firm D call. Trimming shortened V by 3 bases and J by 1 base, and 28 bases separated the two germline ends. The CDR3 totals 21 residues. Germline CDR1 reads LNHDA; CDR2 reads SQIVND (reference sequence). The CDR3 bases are TGTGCCAGTAGTATCCCGTTTCCGTTGAGGCGGCTCGCCGGGTCTGGAAACACCATATATTTT. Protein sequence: CASSIPFPLRRLAGSGNTIYF. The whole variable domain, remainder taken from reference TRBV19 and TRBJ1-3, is DGGITQSPKYLFRKEGQNVTLSCEQNLNHDAMYWYRQDPGQGLRLIYYSQIVNDFQKGDIAEGYSVSREKKESFPLTVTSAQKNPTAFYLCASSIPFPLRRLAGSGNTIYFGEGSWLTVV.

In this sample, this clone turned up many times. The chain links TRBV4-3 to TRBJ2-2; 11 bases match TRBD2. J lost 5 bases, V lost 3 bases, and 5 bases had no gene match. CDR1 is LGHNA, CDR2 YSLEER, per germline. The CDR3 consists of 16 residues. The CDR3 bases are TGCGCCAGCAGCCAGGAACTAGCGGGAGAAACCGGGGAGCTGTTTTTT. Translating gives CASSQELAGETGELFF.

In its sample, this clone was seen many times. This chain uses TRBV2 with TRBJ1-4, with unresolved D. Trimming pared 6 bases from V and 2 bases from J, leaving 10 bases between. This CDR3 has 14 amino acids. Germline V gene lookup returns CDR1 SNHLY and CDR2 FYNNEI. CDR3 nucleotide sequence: TGTGCCAGCAGAGAGACAAGGACTAATGAAAAACTGTTTTTT. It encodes CASRETRTNEKLFF.

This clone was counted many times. The CDR3 DNA reads TGTGCCAGCAGAACAGCCATGAACACTGAAGCTTTCTTT. The encoded protein is CASRTAMNTEAFF. V gene TRBV6-1 combines with J gene TRBJ1-1; no definite D call. The CDR3 extends over 13 amino acids. Per germline, CDR1 MNHNS and CDR2 SASEGT. V lost 6 bases to trimming and J lost 0 bases, with 8 bases between them.

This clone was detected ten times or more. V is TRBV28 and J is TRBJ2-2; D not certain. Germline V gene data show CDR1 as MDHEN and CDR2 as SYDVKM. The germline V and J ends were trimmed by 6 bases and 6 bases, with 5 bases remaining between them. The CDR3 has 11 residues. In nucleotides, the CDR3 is TGTGCCAGCAGAAGCTCCGGGGAGCTGTTTTTT. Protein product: CASRSSGELFF. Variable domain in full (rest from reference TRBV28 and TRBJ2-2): DVKVTQSSRYLVKRTGEKVFLECVQDMDHENMFWYRQDPGLGLRLIYFSYDVKMKEKGDIPEGYSVSREKKERFSLILESASTNQTSMYLCASRSSGELFFGEGSRLTVL.

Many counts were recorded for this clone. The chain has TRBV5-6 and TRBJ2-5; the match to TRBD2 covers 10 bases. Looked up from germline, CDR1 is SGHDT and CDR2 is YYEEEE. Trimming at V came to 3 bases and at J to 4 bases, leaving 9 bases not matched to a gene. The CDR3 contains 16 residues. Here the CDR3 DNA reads TGTGCCAGCAGCTCCCGACTAGCGGGCCACCGAGAGACCCAGTACTTC. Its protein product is CASSSRLAGHRETQYF.

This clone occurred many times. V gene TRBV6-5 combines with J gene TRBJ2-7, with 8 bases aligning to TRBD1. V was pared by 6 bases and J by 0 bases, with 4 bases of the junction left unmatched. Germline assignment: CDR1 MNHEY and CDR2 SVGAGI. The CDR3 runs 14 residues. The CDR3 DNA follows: TGTGCCAGCAGCTGGGGGACAGGCTCCTACGAGCAGTACTTC. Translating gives CASSWGTGSYEQYF.

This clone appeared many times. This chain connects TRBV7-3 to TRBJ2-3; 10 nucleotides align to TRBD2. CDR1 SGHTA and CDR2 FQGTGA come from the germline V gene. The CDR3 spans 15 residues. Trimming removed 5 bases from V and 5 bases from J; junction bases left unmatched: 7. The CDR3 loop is CASSQAGGLGDTQYF. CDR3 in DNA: TGTGCCAGCAGCCAAGCGGGGGGGCTTGGAGATACGCAGTATTTT. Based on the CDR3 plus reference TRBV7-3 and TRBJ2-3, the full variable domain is GAGVSQTPSNKVTEKGKYVELRCDPISGHTALYWYRQSLGQGPEFLIYFQGTGAADDSGLPNDRFFAVRPEGSVSTLKIQRTERGDSAVYLCASSQAGGLGDTQYFGPGTRLTVL.

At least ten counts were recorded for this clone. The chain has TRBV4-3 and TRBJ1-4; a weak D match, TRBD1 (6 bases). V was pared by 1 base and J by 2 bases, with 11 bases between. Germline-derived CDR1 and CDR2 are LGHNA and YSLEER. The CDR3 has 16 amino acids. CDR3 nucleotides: TGCGCCAGCAGCCAAGTTGGAGGACAGACTAATGAAAAACTGTTTTTT. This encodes CASSQVGGQTNEKLFF.

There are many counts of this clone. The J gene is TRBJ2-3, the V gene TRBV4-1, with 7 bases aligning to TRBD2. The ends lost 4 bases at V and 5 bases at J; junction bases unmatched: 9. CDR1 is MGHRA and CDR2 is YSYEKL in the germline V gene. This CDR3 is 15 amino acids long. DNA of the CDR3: TGCGCCAGCAGCCCTGGTTGGGGGGGACGAGATACGCAGTATTTT. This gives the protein CASSPGWGGRDTQYF.

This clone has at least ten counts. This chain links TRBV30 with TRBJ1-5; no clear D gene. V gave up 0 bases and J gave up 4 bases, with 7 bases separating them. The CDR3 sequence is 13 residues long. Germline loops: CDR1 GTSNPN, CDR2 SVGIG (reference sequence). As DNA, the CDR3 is TGTGCCTGGAGTGTGGTCCAGAATCAGCCCCAGCATTTT. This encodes CAWSVVQNQPQHF.

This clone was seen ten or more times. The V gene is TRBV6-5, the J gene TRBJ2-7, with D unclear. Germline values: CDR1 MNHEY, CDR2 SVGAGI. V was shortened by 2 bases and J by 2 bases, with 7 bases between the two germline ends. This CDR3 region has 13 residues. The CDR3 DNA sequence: TGTGCCAGCAGTTACGGGCAGACCTACGAGCAGTACTTC. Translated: CASSYGQTYEQYF.